Listed below are T cell receptor beta chains from one sample, sequenced in a study of blood T cell repertoires in COVID-19. Sequencing was performed with immunoSEQ multiplex PCR; in TCRdb, only in-frame clones are kept and a portion is missing. This table holds just under 30,000 clones, 60% to 80% found once. Material for sequencing was peripheral blood. These receptor sequences come from a woman aged 70-85 years with acute or convalescent COVID-19. Both conserved end residues are part of each CDR3. The D gene is left open where the match is weak. Part of the rows lack a size; the others show once, few, many or a class for expanded clones.

j_call cdr3_length clone_size v_call d_call cdr3_aa cdr3_nt
TRBJ2-4 13 once TRBV6-2/TRBV6-3 TRBD1 CASSRDSLNIQYF TGTGCCAGCAGTCGGGACAGCCTAAACATTCAGTACTTC
TRBJ2-1 14 - TRBV27 TRBD1 CASSPSSGGNEQFF TGTGCCAGCAGTCCGTCGTCAGGGGGCAATGAGCAGTTCTTC
TRBJ2-2 14 - TRBV19 - CASTQGWSTGELFF TGTGCCAGTACACAGGGATGGTCCACCGGGGAGCTGTTTTTT
TRBJ1-2 15 - TRBV14 TRBD1 CASSLRDRANYGYTF TGTGCCAGCAGCCTGAGGGACAGAGCCAACTATGGCTACACCTTC
TRBJ2-3 15 - TRBV7-6 - CASSGLQGGTDTQYF TGTGCCAGCAGCGGGTTACAGGGAGGCACAGATACGCAGTATTTT
TRBJ2-5 14 - TRBV6-5 TRBD1 CASSYGGQQETQYF TGTGCCAGCAGTTACGGGGGACAGCAAGAGACCCAGTACTTC
TRBJ2-1 15 - TRBV4-2 - CASSKGGSSYNEQFF TGTGCCAGCAGCAAAGGAGGTAGCTCCTACAATGAGCAGTTCTTC
TRBJ2-3 14 - TRBV7-9 TRBD2 CASSRSGNTDTQYF TGTGCCAGCAGCCGAAGCGGGAACACAGATACGCAGTATTTT
TRBJ1-1 12 - TRBV6-5 - CASFGRGTEAFF TGTGCCAGCTTCGGGAGAGGCACTGAAGCTTTCTTT
TRBJ2-3 18 - TRBV12-5 - CASGLGGRAEPRTDTQYF TGTGCTAGTGGTTTGGGCGGCAGGGCAGAGCCACGCACAGATACGCAGTATTTT
TRBJ2-2 18 - TRBV21-1 - CASSKGEIGTPNTGELFF TGTGCCAGCAGCAAAGGAGAGATCGGGACACCGAACACCGGGGAGCTGTTTTTT
TRBJ2-3 13 - TRBV2 TRBD1 CASSGTGLDTQYF TGTGCCAGCAGTGGGACAGGGCTGGATACGCAGTATTTT
TRBJ2-7 15 - TRBV28 TRBD1 CASSLTGDRSYEQYF TGTGCCAGCAGTCTGACAGGGGACCGATCCTACGAGCAGTACTTC
TRBJ2-1 16 once TRBV19 - CASSKRDSQPYNEQFF TGTGCCAGTAGTAAAAGGGACTCCCAACCTTACAATGAGCAGTTCTTC
TRBJ2-6 11 - TRBV29-1 - CSSMGANVLTF TGCAGCTCCATGGGGGCCAACGTCCTGACTTTC
TRBJ2-7 16 - TRBV5-1 TRBD2 CASSSGPGTITYEQYF TGCGCCAGCAGCTCGGGCCCCGGGACTATTACCTACGAGCAGTACTTC
TRBJ2-3 15 - TRBV19 - CASSIGQRSTDTQYF TGTGCCAGTAGTATAGGACAGCGAAGCACAGATACGCAGTATTTT